This T cell receptor (beta chain) came from a study of T cell clones after liver transplantation. About the study: TCRbeta sequencing after a pre-transplant mixed lymphocyte reaction identified graft-donor-reactive clones, later tracked in post-transplant blood.

The CDR3 length is 14 residues. The junction had 7 bases not matched to a gene; V was cut back by 5 bases and J by 5 bases. CDR1 is LNHDA and CDR2 is SQIVND in the germline V gene (reference sequence). TCRdb's table, derived via immunoSEQ multiplex PCR, lists solely in-frame clones and lacks some. The sample comprises more than 45,000 clones, 70% to 80% of which are singletons, and roughly 2.8% rests with the top ten. The clonotype was recovered from a human patient who received a liver transplant. The graft donor may account for some of the T cells. This sample comprised CD4+ T cells from blood, obtained at the approximately 15-month timepoint. The chain couples TRBV19 to TRBJ1-1; 8 nucleotides agree with TRBD1. The CDR3 DNA reads as TGTGCCAGTAGTCCTAGACAGGGGTGGACTGAAGCTTTCTTT. Translation: CASSPRQGWTEAFF. Filled out from reference TRBV19 and TRBJ1-1, the complete variable domain reads DGGITQSPKYLFRKEGQNVTLSCEQNLNHDAMYWYRQDPGQGLRLIYYSQIVNDFQKGDIAEGYSVSREKKESFPLTVTSAQKNPTAFYLCASSPRQGWTEAFFGQGTRLTVV.